This T cell receptor beta chain was sequenced during a study of T cells in Graves' hyperthyroidism and ophthalmopathy. From RNA transcripts, TCR beta CDR3 regions were amplified. A set of HTBI primers served as the primers for a first-round RT-PCR of the TCR CDR3. TCRdb reprocessed the multiplex PCR reads with MiXCR, giving one entry per CDR3 protein. Of 350,000 to 400,000 distinct CDR3 sequences listed, just under 15% were seen once; the top ten hold 32%. Whole-study results and caveats: A model built on 13 V-J features separated ophthalmopathy from stable hyperthyroidism. Most clonotypes expanded in thyroid above 0.001 were likewise present in blood.

The germline V gene has CDR1 SGDLS and CDR2 YYNGEE. There are 15 residues in the CDR3. J gave up 5 bases and V 3 bases, and 10 bases lay outside the gene matches. Together with thyroid ultrasound, orbital computed tomography, serum thyroxine and TRAb, clinical symptoms were used for diagnoses. It was 10 ml of fresh peripheral blood that supplied the PBMCs. In its sample, this clonotype was seen a few times. The antigen remains undetermined. The TCR originated in a woman in her twenties or thirties with Graves' hyperthyroidism. The chain uses TRBV9 and TRBJ2-5; 7 bases align to TRBD1. The sample taken for sequencing was blood. The CDR3 loop is CASSAGTGAWETQYF. The CDR3 bases are TGTGCCAGCAGCGCCGGTACAGGGGCGTGGGAGACCCAGTACTTC.